In its sample, the clone carrying this T cell receptor (beta chain) was seen a few times. Authors' methods: Amplification of reference gene primers was used by the study to estimate nucleated cell counts. Sequencing was performed with immunoSEQ multiplex PCR; in TCRdb, only in-frame clones are kept and a portion is missing. Clone size and V and J calls were adopted from that table, with D and trimming inferred from the DNA. The sample contains some 250,000 clones, roughly 85% of which appear only once. These data are taken from a study of blood T cell repertoires in COVID-19. Study details: Acute and convalescent COVID-19 samples came from the United States, Italy and Spain. Nucleic acid was either cDNA or gDNA, and it came from T cells, B-cell-depleted T cells, or PBMCs.

Trimming left V 5 bases short and J 0 bases short, with 11 bases between. Germline V gene lookup returns CDR1 SNHLY and CDR2 FYNNEI. CDR3 size: 14 residues. The sequenced material came from peripheral blood. The chain combines TRBV2 with TRBJ2-7; D gene ambiguous. The clonotype originates from a woman aged 18-29 years with acute or convalescent COVID-19. CDR3 amino acids: CASSIPSVSYEQYF. The CDR3 DNA is TGTGCCAGCAGTATACCATCGGTCTCCTACGAGCAGTACTTC.